This TCR beta chain was sequenced for a study of T cell repertoires in cytomegalovirus infection. Study details: The public TCR beta signatures pointed to both CMV infection and matching HLA type.

On this clonotype: Antigen specificity is unknown.

Study findings and constraints: Within the response measured ex vivo, HLA-C-restricted CMV-specific TCR beta clonotypes were dominant.

This CDR3 contains 14 residues. The V and J ends lost 0 bases and 3 bases, in that order; junction bases with no gene match: 1. CDR1 MNHGY and CDR2 SAAAGT come from the germline V gene. From the reads, TCRdb called clonotypes with MiXCR, one entry per CDR3 protein. The table lists a few hundred thousand distinct CDR3 sequences, around a quarter of them singletons. This sequence was found in a human donor in good health (CMV status not recorded). Some clones in this sample may be carry-over from other donors' samples. Sequenced material: PBMCs. V and J are TRBV6-8 and TRBJ2-5; 7 bases agree with TRBD1. The CDR3 protein is CASSYSTGEETQYF. As DNA, the CDR3 is TGTGCCAGCAGTTACTCAACAGGGGAAGAGACCCAGTACTTC.